Listed below are T cell receptor beta chains from one sample, sequenced in a study of Ad26.COV2.S vaccination and SARS-CoV-2 variants. Libraries were prepared by immunoSEQ multiplex PCR; TCRdb keeps only in-frame clonotypes and omits some of them. Of hundreds of thousands of clones in the sample, around 92% were seen once. The sequences come from peripheral blood, collected in a trial of Ad26.COV2.S vaccine versus placebo. These receptors all stem from a person aged 18-60 years who received the Ad26.COV2.S COVID-19 vaccine or a placebo. Both conserved end residues are part of each CDR3. A D gene is named only where the DNA matches it firmly. Where a row states a size, it is once, few, many or the class of an expanded clone; other rows omit it.

>TRBJ2-1|NA|NA|TRBV30
TGTGCCTGGAGTGTACTAAACAAAAATGAGCAGTTCTTC
CAWSVLNKNEQFF
>TRBJ2-1|NA|NA|TRBV3-1/TRBV3-2
TGTGCCAGCAGCCAAGTAGGAGAGCAGTTCTTC
CASSQVGEQFF
>TRBJ2-7|NA|NA|TRBV18
TGTGCCAGCCTTGAGCGATTAGAGGACGAGCAGTACTTC
CASLERLEDEQYF
>TRBJ1-1|NA|NA|TRBV12-3/TRBV12-4
TGTGCCAGCGCCCCGATGGAGGGAAGTGAGGCTTTCTTT
CASAPMEGSEAFF
>TRBJ1-3|TRBD1|NA|TRBV4-3
TGCGCCAGCAGTCCACGACTGACAGGGGGCTTTGGAAACACCATATATTTT
CASSPRLTGGFGNTIYF
>TRBJ2-1|NA|NA|TRBV11-3
TGTGCCAGCAGCTTAGAGGGGGACTACAATGAGCAGTTCTTC
CASSLEGDYNEQFF
>TRBJ1-5|NA|many|TRBV21-1
TGTGCCAGCAGCAAAAAGAGCCGTGACAGGGGGGGGGATCAGCCCCAGCATTTT
CASSKKSRDRGGDQPQHF
>TRBJ2-7|NA|NA|TRBV18
TGTGCCAGCTCACCGGGGGGAACTCTCTCCTACGAGCAGTACTTC
CASSPGGTLSYEQYF
>TRBJ2-7|NA|NA|TRBV18
TGTGCCAGCTCGCCTGCTTCGTTTGCATACGAGCAGTACTTC
CASSPASFAYEQYF
>TRBJ1-1|NA|NA|TRBV7-8
TGTGCCAGCAGCACGGGACAGAACACTGAAGCTTTCTTT
CASSTGQNTEAFF
>TRBJ2-5|NA|NA|TRBV11-2
TGTGCCAGCAGCCCGGGACATCGGGCGGAGACCCAGTACTTC
CASSPGHRAETQYF
>TRBJ2-3|TRBD2|NA|TRBV7-2
TGTGCCAGCAGCTTGGGGTACCAAGCGGGGGGGCCGTCAGATACGCAGTATTTT
CASSLGYQAGGPSDTQYF
>TRBJ2-7|TRBD1|NA|TRBV19
TGTGCCAGTAGTGGACCGGGACAGGGGGCGTTGGAGCAGTACTTC
CASSGPGQGALEQYF
>TRBJ2-7|TRBD1|NA|TRBV7-9
TGTGCCAGCGGGGGACAGGGGGGTACCTACGAGCAGTACTTC
CASGGQGGTYEQYF